Each of the 10 T cell receptor beta chains below was sequenced from the same sample in a study of graft-versus-host responses after intestinal transplantation. No antigen is known for these receptors. The repertoire was sequenced with immunoSEQ multiplex PCR; TCRdb's copy has only in-frame clones and lacks some. This sample has roughly 70,000 clones; approximately 80% occur once, and the top ten carry 0.35% to 0.4%. The starting material was unstimulated CD4+ T cells sorted from spleen or lymph node cells, obtained before transplant. The receptors here all came from a human donor who was the organ donor for an intestinal transplant.

The J gene is TRBJ2-5, the V gene TRBV5-1; 10 nucleotides agree with TRBD2. Per germline, CDR1 SGHRS and CDR2 YFSETQ. J was trimmed by 5 bases and V by 1 base; bases with no gene match: 8. The CDR3 covers 16 residues. CDR3 nucleotides: TGCGCCAGCAGCTTGAATCAAGCGGGGGGGCTCGAGACCCAGTACTTC. It is translated as CASSLNQAGGLETQYF.

This chain's CDR3 is CASSAERVDSLIRGANVLTF. The CDR3 DNA sequence: TGTGCCAGCAGCGCTGAGAGGGTGGACAGCTTAATTAGAGGGGCCAACGTCCTGACTTTC. The chain has TRBV4-2 and TRBJ2-6, with a weak D call TRBD1 (6 bases). Germline V gives CDR1 LGHNA, CDR2 YNFKEQ. V was trimmed by 5 bases and J by 4 bases, leaving 27 bases between them. This CDR3 region has 20 residues.

The V gene is TRBV2, the J gene TRBJ2-4; D may be TRBD1 (5 bases). From germline, CDR1 is SNHLY and CDR2 FYNNEI. This CDR3 spans 11 amino acids. V lost 6 bases, J lost 8 bases, and 8 bases lay in between. The CDR3: CASSQGYIQYF. The CDR3, as DNA: TGTGCCAGCAGCCAGGGTTACATTCAGTACTTC.

There are a few counts of this clone. The chain combines TRBV7-2 with TRBJ1-5; D is undetermined. Germline V gene lookup returns CDR1 SGHTA and CDR2 FQGNSA. The CDR3 length is 15 residues. The germline V and J ends were trimmed by 1 base and 4 bases, with 11 bases remaining between them. The CDR3 DNA is TGTGCCAGCAGCTTAGGATGGTCGGGGAATCAGCCCCAGCATTTT. Translated: CASSLGWSGNQPQHF. Based on the CDR3 plus reference TRBV7-2 and TRBJ1-5, the full variable domain is GAGVSQSPSNKVTEKGKDVELRCDPISGHTALYWYRQSLGQGLEFLIYFQGNSAPDKSGLPSDRFSAERTGGSVSTLTIQRTQQEDSAVYLCASSLGWSGNQPQHFGDGTRLSIL.

V is TRBV6-1 and J is TRBJ1-5, with a possible D match to TRBD1 (5 bases). Trimming removed 6 bases at V and 7 bases at J, with 16 bases between. CDR1 is MNHNS and CDR2 is SASEGT in the germline V gene. The CDR3 totals 14 residues. CDR3 sequence reads: CASRVLGVGQPQHF. The CDR3 nucleotides are TGTGCCAGCAGAGTTTTAGGGGTGGGACAGCCCCAGCATTTT.

The J gene is TRBJ1-2, the V gene TRBV29-1; D is ambiguous. V lost 0 bases, J lost 10 bases, and 9 bases lay in between. The germline CDR1 and CDR2 sequences are SQVTM and ANQGSEA. This CDR3 has 11 amino acids. This CDR3 reads CSVEDIRYYTF. The CDR3 DNA reads as TGCAGCGTTGAAGATATCAGGTACTACACCTTC.

As DNA, the CDR3 is TGTGCCAGCAGTTACTCGCTAAGCACGGAGCAGTACGTC. Its protein product is CASSYSLSTEQYV. The chain employs TRBV6-5 and TRBJ2-7; D unresolved. The V and J ends lost 0 bases and 7 bases respectively, with 10 bases between them. The CDR3 consists of 13 residues. CDR1 MNHEY and CDR2 SVGAGI come from the germline V gene.

This chain links TRBV4-2 with TRBJ2-1, with TRBD1 identical over 7 bases. V lost 5 bases to trimming and J lost 6 bases; unmatched junction nucleotides: 4. Germline assignment: CDR1 LGHNA and CDR2 YNFKEQ. The CDR3 has 13 residues. The CDR3 spells CASSYRQGNEQFF. CDR3 in DNA: TGTGCCAGCAGCTATCGACAGGGCAATGAGCAGTTCTTC.

The V call is TRBV5-8, the J call TRBJ1-6; D gene ambiguous. V was shortened by 3 bases and J by 14 bases, with 12 bases between the two germline ends. CDR1 and CDR2 from the germline V gene are SGHTS and YDEGEE. This CDR3 contains 12 residues. CDR3 coding DNA: TGTGCCAGCAGCTCGGACTTTTTAACCCTCCACTTT. Translating gives CASSSDFLTLHF.

V usage is TRBV6-6 and J usage is TRBJ2-7; D is undetermined. This CDR3 has 13 residues. V was clipped by 2 bases and J by 1 base, with 6 bases between them. Germline V CDR1 and CDR2: MNHNY, SVGAGI (reference sequence). CDR3 sequence: CASSYLESYEQYV. The CDR3 DNA reads as TGTGCCAGCAGTTACCTGGAGTCCTACGAGCAGTACGTC.